One sample yielded the 10 T cell receptor beta chains listed below, sequenced in a study of blood T cell repertoires in COVID-19. Generated by immunoSEQ multiplex PCR, the TCRdb table keeps only in-frame clones and is missing some. This sample yields roughly 190,000 clones, of which 70% to 90% are seen a single time; 6.2% belongs to the top ten. The sequencing sample was made of peripheral blood. These receptors all come from a woman between 35 and 50 years old who had recovered from COVID-19.

The chain employs TRBV28 and TRBJ1-6; no clear D gene. The CDR3 is 18 residues long. CDR1 is MDHEN, CDR2 SYDVKM, per germline. Trimming removed 6 bases from V and 0 bases from J, with 18 bases in between. The CDR3 region has the DNA TGTGCCAGCAGACACCCAAACGGGTATGGCTCCTATAATTCACCCCTCCACTTT. Translated: CASRHPNGYGSYNSPLHF. Full variable domain (outside the CDR3, taken from reference TRBV28 and TRBJ1-6): DVKVTQSSRYLVKRTGEKVFLECVQDMDHENMFWYRQDPGLGLRLIYFSYDVKMKEKGDIPEGYSVSREKKERFSLILESASTNQTSMYLCASRHPNGYGSYNSPLHFGNGTRLTVT.

CDR3 DNA: TGTGCCAGCAGTTACACAATCACCAGCCAAGAGACCCAGTACTTC. Protein: CASSYTITSQETQYF. This sequence joins TRBV6-2 or TRBV6-3 and TRBJ2-5; unclear D gene. CDR1 MNHEY and CDR2 SVGEGT come from the germline V gene. V dropped 2 bases and J dropped 1 base, with 11 bases sitting between them. This CDR3 is built from 15 residues.

The rearrangement joins TRBV19 to TRBJ2-5; possible D gene TRBD2, 5 bases. The CDR3 is 13 amino acids. Germline assignment: CDR1 LNHDA and CDR2 SQIVND (reference sequence). The V gene lost 3 bases and the J gene lost 5 bases, with 10 bases spanning the gap. CDR3 residues: CASSINEGETQYF. CDR3 nucleotides: TGTGCCAGTAGTATCAATGAGGGCGAGACCCAGTACTTC.

This chain connects TRBV2 to TRBJ1-4; no clear D. Between the trimmed V and J ends, which lost 2 bases and 0 bases, there was a span of 10 bases. Looked up from germline, CDR1 is SNHLY and CDR2 is FYNNEI. There are 16 residues in the CDR3. CDR3 in amino acids: CASSESPLATNEKLFF. As DNA, the CDR3 is TGTGCCAGCAGTGAATCCCCCCTTGCAACTAATGAAAAACTGTTTTTT.

The V call is TRBV24-1, the J call TRBJ2-4; TRBD1 aligns across 7 bases. Germline assignment: CDR1 KGHDR and CDR2 SFDVKD. V lost 3 bases to trimming and J lost 1 base; unmatched junction nucleotides: 2. The CDR3 is 15 residues long. The CDR3 nucleotides read TGTGCCACCAGTGATAGCAGGGGGGCCAAAAACATTCAGTACTTC. Amino acids: CATSDSRGAKNIQYF.

This chain links TRBV27 with TRBJ2-2; D is uncertain. There are 14 residues in the CDR3. V shed 6 bases and J shed 6 bases, with 14 bases lying between them. Germline CDR1 is MNHEY and CDR2 is SMNVEV (reference sequence). CDR3 sequence: CASRMSVGPGELFF. The CDR3 coding sequence is TGTGCCAGCAGAATGAGCGTCGGTCCCGGGGAGCTGTTTTTT.

This CDR3 reads CASSLLATTSYEQYF. The CDR3 nucleotides are TGTGCCAGCAGTTTACTAGCGACTACCTCCTACGAGCAGTACTTC. V usage is TRBV27 and J usage is TRBJ2-7, with D possibly being TRBD2 (6 bases). The CDR3 covers 15 residues. V lost 2 bases to trimming and J lost 0 bases, with 11 bases between them. Germline V gene sequence: CDR1 MNHEY, CDR2 SMNVEV (reference sequence).

The chain links TRBV3-1 (or the pseudogene TRBV3-2) to TRBJ2-1; D not certain. This CDR3 has 14 residues. V gave up 2 bases and J gave up 0 bases, with 5 bases separating them. CDR1 and CDR2 (germline): LGHDT, YNNKEL (reference sequence). The chain's CDR3 is CASSQRSSYNEQFF. CDR3 DNA sequence: TGTGCCAGCAGCCAACGCAGCTCCTACAATGAGCAGTTCTTC.

The chain links TRBV5-5 to TRBJ2-1, with 7 bases matching TRBD1. V shed 4 bases, J shed 2 bases, and the junction held 9 bases outside the gene matches. Germline CDR1 is SGHKS and CDR2 is YYEKEE (reference sequence). This CDR3 has 16 residues. CDR3 residues: CASSPMGTDPYNEQFF. The CDR3, as DNA: TGTGCCAGCAGCCCTATGGGGACAGACCCCTACAATGAGCAGTTCTTC.

The rearrangement uses TRBV19 and TRBJ2-7; 7 bases align to TRBD1. The junction had 9 bases not matched to a gene; V was cut back by 5 bases and J by 2 bases. Per the germline V gene, CDR1 is LNHDA and CDR2 is SQIVND (reference sequence). This CDR3 has 15 residues. The CDR3 bases are TGTGCCAGTAGTCGAGAGGGCCAGGGGGCCTACGAGCAGTACTTC. This sequence encodes CASSREGQGAYEQYF.